The 17 T cell receptor beta chains presented below share a single source sample, sequenced in a study of T-cell reconstitution after alpha-beta-depleted transplantation in children. Preparation of the TCRbeta library used unique molecular identifiers. TCRdb passed the PCR reads through MiXCR, listing each CDR3 protein once. The data show about 610,000 distinct CDR3 sequences, about 11% seen once. Sequences were derived from PBMCs from the stem cell graft donor, sampled from the stem cell graft. All receptors derive from a human donor who donated a stem cell graft to a child with acute myeloid leukemia.

The chain carries TRBV10-3 and TRBJ2-5; D is perhaps TRBD1 (6 bases). In germline, CDR1 is ENHRY, CDR2 SYGVKD. The CDR3 loop spans 15 amino acids. V lost 6 bases to trimming and J lost 4 bases, with 18 bases between them. This CDR3 is CAISSLQGTSETQYF. As DNA, the CDR3 is TGTGCCATCAGCTCCCTCCAGGGGACGTCAGAGACCCAGTACTTC.

The gene calls are TRBV28 and TRBJ2-6; possible D gene TRBD2, 6 bases. This CDR3 spans 16 amino acids. Trimming removed 4 bases at V and 1 base at J, with 11 bases between. Germline CDR1 and CDR2: MDHEN and SYDVKM. CDR3 coding DNA: TGTGCCAGCAGTTCGGGAGACTGGTCTGGGGCCAACGTCCTGACTTTC. Its protein is CASSSGDWSGANVLTF.

Ten or more counts support this clonotype. The chain employs TRBV20-1 and TRBJ1-5; D is uncertain. The germline V gene encodes CDR1 DFQATT and CDR2 SNEGSKA (reference sequence). This CDR3 is 13 amino acids long. V was cut by 3 bases and J by 2 bases, with 8 bases left in between. Here the CDR3 DNA reads TGCAGTGCTAGCGATGGGGGCAATCAGCCCCAGCATTTT. Translation gives CSASDGGNQPQHF.

In its sample, this clonotype was seen many times. The chain joins TRBV6-2 or TRBV6-3 to TRBJ2-7, with 8 bases identical to TRBD2. The CDR3 contains 14 residues. V gave up 6 bases and J gave up 6 bases; unmatched junction bases: 10. Germline values: CDR1 MNHEY, CDR2 SVGEGT. CDR3 in amino acids: CASRKAGDASEQYF. CDR3 bases: TGTGCCAGCAGGAAAGCGGGAGACGCGAGCGAGCAGTACTTC.

This clonotype was observed many times. The chain has TRBV4-3 and TRBJ1-1, with TRBD1 as a possible D gene (5 bases). Per the germline V gene, CDR1 is LGHNA and CDR2 is YSLEER. Trimming took off 5 bases at V and 1 base at J, with 11 bases between the two ends. The CDR3 covers 14 residues. The CDR3 protein is CASSGRTPNTEAFF. Written as DNA, the CDR3 is TGCGCCAGCAGCGGACGGACACCGAACACTGAAGCTTTCTTT.

A word on this clonotype: Sequence at one end of the junction differs from germline and may be a read error. The CDR3 loop is CASSQSKTGELFF. As DNA, the CDR3 is TGTGCCAGCAGCCAATCGAAGACCGGGGAGCTGTTTTTT. V gene TRBV3-1 combines with J gene TRBJ2-2; D is ambiguous. The germline gives CDR1 LGHDT, CDR2 YNNKEL (reference sequence). This CDR3 is built from 13 residues.

This chain connects TRBV10-3 to TRBJ1-3; D uncertain. V lost 1 base, J lost 2 bases, and 9 bases lay in between. The V gene's germline CDR1 is ENHRY and CDR2 SYGVKD. The CDR3 is 15 amino acids. CDR3 sequence (DNA): TGTGCCATCAGTGAGTTTGGGCCCGCTGGAAACACCATATATTTT. This translates into CAISEFGPAGNTIYF.

The table lists this clonotype with many counts. The chain joins TRBV5-1 to TRBJ1-1; tentatively, D is TRBD1 (5 bases). V lost 0 bases to trimming and J lost 4 bases, with 10 bases between them. The CDR3 sequence is 14 residues long. CDR1 is SGHRS and CDR2 is YFSETQ in the germline V gene. CDR3 in DNA: TGCGCCAGCAGCTTGGAGGCGGGGCCCACTGAAGCTTTCTTT. It specifies CASSLEAGPTEAFF.

This clonotype showed up many times. The J gene is TRBJ2-1, the V gene TRBV29-1, with 10 nucleotides matching TRBD2. V was pared by 1 base and J by 4 bases, with 4 bases of the junction left unmatched. The CDR3 runs 15 residues. The germline V gene encodes CDR1 SQVTM and CDR2 ANQGSEA. The CDR3 protein is CSVEGASGSYNEQFF. The CDR3 DNA is TGCAGCGTTGAAGGGGCTAGCGGGAGTTACAATGAGCAGTTCTTC.

V is TRBV15 and J is TRBJ2-7; tentatively, D is TRBD1 or TRBD2 (6 bases each). With 1 base removed from V and 5 bases from J, the gap between germline ends came to 18 bases. Germline lookup yields CDR1 LNHNV and CDR2 YYDKDF (reference sequence). This CDR3 is 16 amino acids long. This CDR3 reads CATSRVAGRGADEQYF. CDR3 bases: TGTGCCACCAGCAGAGTCGCGGGAAGGGGGGCGGACGAGCAGTACTTC.

In this sample, this clonotype turned up a few times. The V gene is TRBV6-2 or TRBV6-3, the J gene TRBJ2-3; 11 bases are a match to TRBD2. This CDR3 has 13 amino acids. The ends lost 8 bases at V and 5 bases at J; junction bases unmatched: 3. Germline V gene lookup returns CDR1 MNHEY and CDR2 SVGEGT. As DNA, the CDR3 is TGTGCCAGCCTTAGCGGGAGGGGAGATACGCAGTATTTT. Its protein is CASLSGRGDTQYF.

The V gene is TRBV20-1, the J gene TRBJ2-1; 8 bases line up with TRBD1. The CDR3 spans 14 residues. Germline trimming cut 0 bases from V and 10 bases from J; bases unmatched to any gene: 8. The germline CDR1 and CDR2 sequences are DFQATT and SNEGSKA (reference sequence). The CDR3 loop is CSARDRRGQKEQFF. In DNA, the CDR3 is TGCAGTGCTAGAGATCGCAGGGGGCAAAAGGAGCAGTTCTTC.

This clonotype occurred many times. The chain has TRBV20-1 and TRBJ2-4; no definite D call. Germline CDR1 DFQATT, CDR2 SNEGSKA (reference sequence). V was cut by 0 bases and J by 8 bases, with 14 bases left in between. The CDR3 length is 14 residues. The CDR3 reads CSARDRARTDIQYF. The CDR3 DNA reads TGCAGTGCTAGAGATCGGGCCCGGACGGACATTCAGTACTTC.

This clonotype was seen at least ten times. The rearrangement links TRBV20-1 to TRBJ2-1, with 7 bases identical to TRBD2. CDR1 and CDR2 from the germline V gene are DFQATT and SNEGSKA (reference sequence). This CDR3 is built from 14 residues. With 5 bases clipped from V and 5 bases from J, the junction kept 9 bases outside the gene matches. The CDR3 sequence: CSAHRPSGDNEQFF. CDR3 coding DNA: TGCAGTGCTCACAGGCCCAGCGGGGACAATGAGCAGTTCTTC.

This clonotype was detected a few times. The chain links TRBV3-1 to TRBJ1-4; D is uncertain. The ends were cut back, 1 base at V and 5 bases at J, with 17 bases in the middle. CDR3 size: 17 residues. From germline, CDR1 is LGHDT and CDR2 YNNKEL (reference sequence). This chain's CDR3 is CASSQGADPRSNEKLFF. The CDR3 DNA reads as TGTGCCAGCAGCCAAGGGGCGGACCCTCGGAGCAATGAAAAACTGTTTTTT.

Many counts were recorded for this clonotype. This chain uses TRBV7-9 with TRBJ1-2, with D unresolved. The V end was cut by 4 bases, the J end by 2 bases, with 8 bases between. From germline, CDR1 is SEHNR and CDR2 FQNEAQ (reference sequence). The CDR3 contains 13 residues. The CDR3 sequence: CASSSNGNYGYTF. Here the CDR3 DNA reads TGTGCCAGCAGCTCCAACGGCAACTATGGCTACACCTTC.

V gene TRBV28 combines with J gene TRBJ1-2, with D unclear. The CDR3 has 10 residues. Trimming took 10 bases from V and 5 from J, leaving 8 bases between them. In germline, CDR1 is MDHEN, CDR2 SYDVKM. The DNA of the CDR3 is TGTGCCACACGGGATTATGGCTACACCTTC. This translates into CATRDYGYTF.